Described below is a single TCR beta chain sequence and its context. These data are taken from a study of spatial heterogeneity in lung cancer. Germline lookup yields CDR1 LNHDA and CDR2 SQIVND (reference sequence). V was shortened by 5 bases and J by 3 bases, with 15 bases between the two germline ends. CDR3 length: 15 amino acids. TCRdb re-called the 5' RACE reads through MiXCR, storing one row per CDR3 protein. The sample holds under 20,000 distinct CDR3 sequences; around 19% are singletons and the top ten take about 14%. The time point was: sample taken at primary tumor resection. The authors sequenced whole RNA from tumor, nontumor lung or frozen PBMC without sorting. Samples were donated by 72 untreated early-stage non-small cell lung cancer patients.

This material consisted of PBMCs, taken at surgery. The receptor was isolated from a male donor with early-stage non-small cell lung cancer. The gene calls are TRBV19 and TRBJ2-3, with D maybe TRBD1 (6 bases). CDR3 sequence: CASSLLAGATDTQYF. CDR3 DNA: TGTGCCAGTAGTTTATTGGCAGGGGCGACAGATACGCAGTATTTT.